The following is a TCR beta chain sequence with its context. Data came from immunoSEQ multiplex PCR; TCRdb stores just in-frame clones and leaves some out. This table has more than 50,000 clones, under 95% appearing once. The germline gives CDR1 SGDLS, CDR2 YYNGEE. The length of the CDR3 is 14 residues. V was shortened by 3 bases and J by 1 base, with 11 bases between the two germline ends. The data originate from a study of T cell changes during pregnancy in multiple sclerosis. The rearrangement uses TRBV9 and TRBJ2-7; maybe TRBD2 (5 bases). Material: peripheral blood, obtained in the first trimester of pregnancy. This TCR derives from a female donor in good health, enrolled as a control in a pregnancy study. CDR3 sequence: CASSARRESYEQYF. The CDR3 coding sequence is TGTGCCAGCAGCGCACGACGGGAATCCTACGAGCAGTACTTC.